This passage covers 16 T cell receptor beta chains from one sample sequenced in a study of early T cells in non-severe SARS-CoV-2 infection. TCRdb called the 5' RACE reads again in MiXCR, with one record for every CDR3 protein. The sample carries roughly 80,000 distinct CDR3 sequences, around 10% recorded once. The specimen was whole blood, collected at baseline. These receptors were taken from an adult who was a healthcare worker with PCR-confirmed SARS-CoV-2 infection or an uninfected control (not recorded which).

This clonotype was seen a single time. This chain joins TRBV20-1 and TRBJ2-7; TRBD1 or TRBD2 may be the D gene (7 bases each). Germline CDR1 is DFQATT and CDR2 is SNEGSKA (reference sequence). The ends were cut back, 5 bases at V and 4 bases at J, with 21 bases in the middle. This CDR3 spans 15 amino acids. This CDR3 reads CSAYPDREGVYEQYF. The CDR3 DNA reads as TGCAGTGCTTACCCCGACAGGGAGGGGGTATACGAGCAGTACTTC.

The genes are TRBV7-2 and TRBJ2-1; D call uncertain. V dropped 2 bases and J dropped 9 bases, with 17 bases sitting between them. The CDR3 runs 15 residues. Germline CDR1 SGHTA, CDR2 FQGNSA. CDR3 region: CASSLLGPIGSEQFF. The CDR3 DNA reads as TGTGCCAGCAGCTTACTCGGACCGATCGGCAGTGAGCAGTTCTTC. Looking up the rest from reference TRBV7-2 and TRBJ2-1 gives the full variable domain: GAGVSQSPSNKVTEKGKDVELRCDPISGHTALYWYRQSLGQGLEFLIYFQGNSAPDKSGLPSDRFSAERTGGSVSTLTIQRTQQEDSAVYLCASSLLGPIGSEQFFGPGTRLTVL.

This clonotype was detected many times. An end of the junction does not agree with germline; a read error may underlie this. This chain joins TRBV12-3 or TRBV12-4 and TRBJ1-1; possible D gene TRBD1, 5 bases. This CDR3 spans 14 amino acids. The CDR3 DNA is TGTGCCAGCAGTGGAGGACACAAGAACGCTGAAGCTTTCTTT. Translating gives CASSGGHKNAEAFF.

This clonotype was found a few times. Written as DNA, the CDR3 is TGTGCCAGCAGCCAGGACAGGGGAAATTCACCCCTCCACTTT. Protein product: CASSQDRGNSPLHF. The chain employs TRBV3-1 and TRBJ1-6; 9 bases are a match to TRBD1. The germline V gene has CDR1 LGHDT and CDR2 YNNKEL (reference sequence). V shed 3 bases, J shed 7 bases, and the junction held 1 base outside the gene matches. This CDR3 comprises 14 residues.

V is TRBV11-2 and J is TRBJ1-1; D gene uncertain. The CDR3 extends over 14 amino acids. Per the germline V gene, CDR1 is SGHAT and CDR2 is FQNNGV. V was clipped by 6 bases and J by 0 bases, with 11 bases between them. The CDR3 bases are TGTGCCAGCAGTCCGACCGCCATGAACACTGAAGCTTTCTTT. Translated, it gives CASSPTAMNTEAFF.

There are many counts of this clonotype. This chain joins TRBV29-1 and TRBJ1-1, with D tentatively TRBD1 (6 bases). V shed 5 bases and J shed 4 bases, with 14 bases lying between them. Germline values: CDR1 SQVTM, CDR2 ANQGSEA. The CDR3 length is 13 residues. In nucleotides, the CDR3 is TGCAGCGTTTCACAGGGAAGGGGCACTGAAGCTTTCTTT. Translating it yields CSVSQGRGTEAFF.

This clonotype has a count of ten or more. The V call is TRBV11-2, the J call TRBJ2-1, with TRBD1 as a possible D gene (5 bases). The V gene lost 6 bases and the J gene lost 1 base, with 7 bases spanning the gap. The CDR3 runs to 13 residues. CDR1 and CDR2 (germline): SGHAT, FQNNGV. CDR3 protein: CASSDSSYNEQFF. CDR3 DNA sequence: TGTGCCAGCAGTGACAGTTCCTACAATGAGCAGTTCTTC.

This clonotype was observed a few times. This chain joins TRBV12-2 and TRBJ1-1. TRBV12-2 is recorded as a pseudogene. This CDR3 has 14 amino acids. The CDR3 DNA sequence: TGTGCAAGTCGCTTACTCGAGTTGAACACTGAAGCTTTCTTT. Translating it yields CASRLLELNTEAFF.

This clonotype was detected only a few times. The chain has TRBV11-2 and TRBJ2-6; D tentatively fits TRBD1 or TRBD2 (5 bases each). The germline CDR1 and CDR2 sequences are SGHAT and FQNNGV. V was clipped by 3 bases and J by 4 bases, with 19 bases between them. The CDR3 runs 18 residues. CDR3 in amino acids: CASSFPENGARGANVLTF. CDR3 in DNA: TGTGCCAGCAGCTTTCCCGAAAACGGGGCCCGGGGGGCCAACGTCCTGACTTTC.

V is TRBV11-1 and J is TRBJ1-1; possibly TRBD1 for D (5 bases). Trimming took off 7 bases at V and 0 bases at J, with 12 bases between the two ends. The CDR3 is 14 amino acids. Germline assignment: CDR1 SGHAT and CDR2 FQDESV (reference sequence). In DNA, the CDR3 is TGTGCCAGCAACGAAGGGGCTATGAACACTGAAGCTTTCTTT. Its translation: CASNEGAMNTEAFF.

In its sample, this clonotype was seen many times. This chain uses TRBV5-1 with TRBJ2-4; tentative D call: TRBD2 (5 bases). The V and J ends lost 2 bases and 3 bases respectively, with 21 bases between them. There are 18 residues in the CDR3. Per the germline V gene, CDR1 is SGHRS and CDR2 is YFSETQ. The CDR3 DNA reads as TGCGCCAGCAGCTTTGGCCTAGGGAGCGGTTCCTACAAAAACATTCAGTACTTC. Translation: CASSFGLGSGSYKNIQYF.

This clonotype was detected only a few times. The chain joins TRBV5-6 to TRBJ2-3; D possibly corresponds to TRBD2 (6 bases). Trimming pared 5 bases from V and 2 bases from J, leaving 18 bases between. The CDR3 is 16 amino acids. Germline V gene sequence: CDR1 SGHDT, CDR2 YYEEEE. The CDR3 is CASSPVGGAVTDTQYF. CDR3 bases: TGTGCCAGCAGTCCCGTCGGCGGGGCTGTCACAGATACGCAGTATTTT.

This clonotype was found a few times. V gene TRBV3-1 combines with J gene TRBJ1-1, with 7 bases that match TRBD1. Germline assignment: CDR1 LGHDT and CDR2 YNNKEL (reference sequence). The CDR3 has 15 residues. With 4 bases clipped from V and 3 bases from J, the junction kept 8 bases outside the gene matches. The CDR3, as DNA: TGTGCCAGCAGCCGGACGGGACAGCCTTACACTGAAGCTTTCTTT. Protein: CASSRTGQPYTEAFF. Filled out from reference TRBV3-1 and TRBJ1-1, the complete variable domain reads DTAVSQTPKYLVTQMGNDKSIKCEQNLGHDTMYWYKQDSKKFLKIMFSYNNKELIINETVPNRFSPKSPDKAHLNLHINSLELGDSAVYFCASSRTGQPYTEAFFGQGTRLTVV.

This clonotype turned up a few times. The rearrangement joins TRBV30 to TRBJ2-7, with 12 bases lining up with TRBD2. Germline trimming cut 3 bases from V and 4 bases from J; bases unmatched to any gene: 7. Germline CDR1 reads GTSNPN; CDR2 reads SVGIG (reference sequence). The CDR3 has 15 residues. In DNA, the CDR3 is TGTGCCTGGAGCGGACTAGCGGGGAAGAATTACGAGCAGTACTTC. Amino acids: CAWSGLAGKNYEQYF.

At least ten counts were recorded for this clonotype. The genes are TRBV11-2 and TRBJ2-1; TRBD2 matches at 7 bases. The trim removed 5 bases at V and 8 bases at J, leaving 3 bases unmatched. The V gene's germline CDR1 is SGHAT and CDR2 FQNNGV. The CDR3 runs 12 residues. The CDR3 region has the DNA TGTGCCAGCAGCCCAGCGGGGCATGAGCAGTTCTTC. Protein: CASSPAGHEQFF.

The rearrangement uses TRBV11-2 and TRBJ2-3; no clear D gene. Trimming left V 5 bases short and J 1 base short, with 13 bases between. The germline V gene has CDR1 SGHAT and CDR2 FQNNGV. CDR3 length equals 15 residues. The CDR3 bases are TGTGCCAGCAGCCCCCGTATTATCGGCACAGATACGCAGTATTTT. The encoded protein is CASSPRIIGTDTQYF.